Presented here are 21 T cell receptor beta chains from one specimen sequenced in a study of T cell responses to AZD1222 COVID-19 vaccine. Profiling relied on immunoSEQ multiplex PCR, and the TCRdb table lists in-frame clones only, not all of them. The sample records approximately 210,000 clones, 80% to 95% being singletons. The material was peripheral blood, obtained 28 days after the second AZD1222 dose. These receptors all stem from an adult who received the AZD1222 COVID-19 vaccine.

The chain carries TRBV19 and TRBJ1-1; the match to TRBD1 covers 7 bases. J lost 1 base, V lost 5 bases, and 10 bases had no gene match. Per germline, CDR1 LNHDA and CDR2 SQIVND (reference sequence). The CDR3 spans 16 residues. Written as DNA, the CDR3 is TGTGCCAGTAGTCTAACGACAGGGCGGCAGAACACTGAAGCTTTCTTT. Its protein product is CASSLTTGRQNTEAFF.

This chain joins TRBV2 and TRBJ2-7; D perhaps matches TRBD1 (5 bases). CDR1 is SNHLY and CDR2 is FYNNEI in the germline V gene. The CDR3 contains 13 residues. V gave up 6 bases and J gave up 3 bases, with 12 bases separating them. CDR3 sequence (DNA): TGTGCCAGCAGCAGGGTCCCCAGCTACGAGCAGTACTTC. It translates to CASSRVPSYEQYF.

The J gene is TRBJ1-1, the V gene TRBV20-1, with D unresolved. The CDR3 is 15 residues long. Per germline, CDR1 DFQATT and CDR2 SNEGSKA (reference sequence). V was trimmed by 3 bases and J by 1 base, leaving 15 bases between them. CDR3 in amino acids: CSASSLVSENTEAFF. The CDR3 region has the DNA TGCAGTGCTAGTTCCCTGGTTTCCGAGAACACTGAAGCTTTCTTT.

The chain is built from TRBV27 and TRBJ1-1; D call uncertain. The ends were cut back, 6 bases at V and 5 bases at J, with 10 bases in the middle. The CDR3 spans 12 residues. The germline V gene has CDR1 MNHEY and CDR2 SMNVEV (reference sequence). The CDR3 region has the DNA TGTGCCAGCAGCCGCTTGGGGACTGAAGCTTTCTTT. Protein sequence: CASSRLGTEAFF.

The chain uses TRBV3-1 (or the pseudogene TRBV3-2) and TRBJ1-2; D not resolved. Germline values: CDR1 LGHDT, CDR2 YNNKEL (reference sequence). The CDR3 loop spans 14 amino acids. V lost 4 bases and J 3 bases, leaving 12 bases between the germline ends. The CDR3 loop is CASSPILTDYGYTF. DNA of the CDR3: TGTGCCAGCAGCCCGATATTAACGGACTATGGCTACACCTTC.

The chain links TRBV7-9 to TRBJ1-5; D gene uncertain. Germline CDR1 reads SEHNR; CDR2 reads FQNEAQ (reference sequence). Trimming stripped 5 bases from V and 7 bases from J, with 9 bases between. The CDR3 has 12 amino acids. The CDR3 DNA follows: TGTGCCAGCAGCAAAGAACGGCAGCCCCAGCATTTT. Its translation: CASSKERQPQHF.

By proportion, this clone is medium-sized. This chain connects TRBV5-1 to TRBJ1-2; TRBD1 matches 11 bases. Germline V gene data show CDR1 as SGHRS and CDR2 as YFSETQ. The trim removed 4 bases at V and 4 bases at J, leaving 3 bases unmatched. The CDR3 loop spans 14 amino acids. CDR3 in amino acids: CASSPGTGGYGYTF. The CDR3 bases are TGCGCCAGCAGCCCTGGGACAGGGGGCTATGGCTACACCTTC.

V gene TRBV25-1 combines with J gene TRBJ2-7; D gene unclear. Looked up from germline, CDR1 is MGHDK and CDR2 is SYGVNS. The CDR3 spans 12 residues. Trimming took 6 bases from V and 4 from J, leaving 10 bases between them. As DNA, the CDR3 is TGTGCCAGCAGGGACGGTTGGTACGAGCAGTACTTC. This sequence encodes CASRDGWYEQYF.

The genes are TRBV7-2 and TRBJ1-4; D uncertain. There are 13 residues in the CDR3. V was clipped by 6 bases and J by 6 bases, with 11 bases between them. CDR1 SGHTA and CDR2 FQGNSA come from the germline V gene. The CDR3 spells CASSRSGYEKLFF. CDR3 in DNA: TGTGCCAGCAGTCGATCGGGTTATGAAAAACTGTTTTTT.

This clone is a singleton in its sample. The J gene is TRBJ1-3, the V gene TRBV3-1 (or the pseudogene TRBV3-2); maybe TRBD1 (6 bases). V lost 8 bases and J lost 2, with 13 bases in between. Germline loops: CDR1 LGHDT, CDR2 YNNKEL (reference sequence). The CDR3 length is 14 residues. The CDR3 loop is CASGGASAGNTIYF. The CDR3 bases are TGTGCCAGCGGGGGCGCGTCCGCTGGAAACACCATATATTTT.

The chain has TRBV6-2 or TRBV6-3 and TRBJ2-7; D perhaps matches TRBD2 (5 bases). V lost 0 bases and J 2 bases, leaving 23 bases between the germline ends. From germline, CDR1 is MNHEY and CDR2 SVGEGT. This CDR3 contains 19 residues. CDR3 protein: CASSYSFHGASYSPYEQYF. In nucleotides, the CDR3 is TGTGCCAGCAGTTACTCGTTTCACGGAGCTAGCTACTCCCCCTACGAGCAGTACTTC.

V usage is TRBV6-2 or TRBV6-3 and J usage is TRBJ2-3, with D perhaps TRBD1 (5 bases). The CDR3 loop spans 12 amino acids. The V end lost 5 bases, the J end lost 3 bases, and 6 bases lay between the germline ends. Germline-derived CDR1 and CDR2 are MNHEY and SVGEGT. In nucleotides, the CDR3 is TGTGCCAGCAGTCAGGGTACAGATACGCAGTATTTT. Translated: CASSQGTDTQYF.

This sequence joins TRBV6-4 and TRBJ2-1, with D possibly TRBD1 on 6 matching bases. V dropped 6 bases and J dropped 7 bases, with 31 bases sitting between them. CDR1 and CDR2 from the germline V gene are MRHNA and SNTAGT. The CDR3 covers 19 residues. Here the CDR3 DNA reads TGTGCCAGCAGCGTCGAGGGGGTGATATCAACGAGGGGTACGAATGAGCAGTTCTTC. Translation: CASSVEGVISTRGTNEQFF.

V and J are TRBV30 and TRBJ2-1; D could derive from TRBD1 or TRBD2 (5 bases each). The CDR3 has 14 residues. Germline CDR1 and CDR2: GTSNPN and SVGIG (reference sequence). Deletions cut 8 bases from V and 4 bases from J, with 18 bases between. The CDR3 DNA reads TGTGCCGGCAGGATCGGGACGATTTACAATGAGCAGTTCTTC. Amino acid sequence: CAGRIGTIYNEQFF.

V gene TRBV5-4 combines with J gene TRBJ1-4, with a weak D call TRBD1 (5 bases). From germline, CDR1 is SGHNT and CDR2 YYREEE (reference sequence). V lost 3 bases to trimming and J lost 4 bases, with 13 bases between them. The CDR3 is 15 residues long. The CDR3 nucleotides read TGTGCCAGCAGCTCCCTTCGGGGGAATAATGAAAAACTGTTTTTT. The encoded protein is CASSSLRGNNEKLFF.

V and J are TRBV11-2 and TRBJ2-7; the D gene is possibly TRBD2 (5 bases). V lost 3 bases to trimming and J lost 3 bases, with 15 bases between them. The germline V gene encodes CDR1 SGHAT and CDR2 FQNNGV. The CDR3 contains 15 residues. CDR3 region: CASSLSRVSFYEQYF. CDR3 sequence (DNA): TGTGCCAGCAGCTTGTCGAGGGTGAGCTTCTACGAGCAGTACTTC.

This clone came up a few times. CDR3 loop: CASSLGQHNSPLHF. In DNA, the CDR3 is TGCGCCAGCAGTTTAGGACAGCATAATTCACCCCTCCACTTT. The genes are TRBV5-1 and TRBJ1-6; maybe TRBD1 (6 bases). Germline V gives CDR1 SGHRS, CDR2 YFSETQ. V dropped 5 bases and J dropped 5 bases, with 11 bases sitting between them. The CDR3 extends over 14 amino acids.

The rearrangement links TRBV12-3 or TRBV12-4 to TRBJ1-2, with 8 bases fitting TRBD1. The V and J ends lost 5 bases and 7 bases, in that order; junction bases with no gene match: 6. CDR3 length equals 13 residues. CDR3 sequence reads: CASSNGQGGGYTF. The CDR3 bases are TGTGCCAGCAGTAACGGACAGGGTGGTGGCTACACCTTC.

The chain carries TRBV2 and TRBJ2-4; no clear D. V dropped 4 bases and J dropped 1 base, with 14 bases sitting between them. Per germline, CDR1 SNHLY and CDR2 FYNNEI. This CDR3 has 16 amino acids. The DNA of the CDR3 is TGTGCCAGCAGTGTAAAAGCGATCGAGGCCAAAAACATTCAGTACTTC. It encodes CASSVKAIEAKNIQYF.

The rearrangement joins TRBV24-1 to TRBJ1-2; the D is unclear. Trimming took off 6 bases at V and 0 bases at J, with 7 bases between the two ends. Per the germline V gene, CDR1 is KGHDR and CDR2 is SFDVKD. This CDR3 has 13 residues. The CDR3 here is CATSRGANYGYTF. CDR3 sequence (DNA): TGTGCCACCAGTCGAGGAGCTAACTATGGCTACACCTTC.

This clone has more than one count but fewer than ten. CDR3 sequence (DNA): TGTGCCAGCAGGGAGGGCGGGAGCGGGTCCTACGAGCAGTACTTC. Its translation is CASREGGSGSYEQYF. The chain carries TRBV14 and TRBJ2-7, with 7 bases aligning to TRBD2. Germline trimming cut 6 bases from V and 1 base from J; bases unmatched to any gene: 9. The length of the CDR3 is 15 residues. CDR1 is SGHDN and CDR2 is FVKESK in the germline V gene.